The present entry profiles one TCR beta chain with its context. Its antigen remains unknown. The record originates from a study of radiotherapy plus CTLA-4 blockade in lung cancer. General observations from the study: In blood, tumor-derived TCR clones expanded after radiotherapy plus ipilimumab. Interferon-beta and early blood T cell clone dynamics reportedly predicted response best.

Looked up from germline, CDR1 is LNHNV and CDR2 is YYDKDF (reference sequence). Trimming removed 0 bases from V and 2 bases from J, with 10 bases in between. This CDR3 region has 15 residues. Clones were read by immunoSEQ multiplex PCR, and TCRdb kept only the in-frame ones, dropping some. The sample consists of around 31,000 clones, almost 80% of them appearing once. The chain carries TRBV15 and TRBJ2-5; possible D gene TRBD1, 6 bases. The clonotype originates from a human donor with non-small cell lung cancer who had stable disease on radiotherapy plus ipilimumab. This specimen was peripheral blood, taken from a patient treated with radiotherapy plus ipilimumab. The DNA of the CDR3 is TGTGCCACCAGCAGAGAACGACAGGTACAAGAGACCCAGTACTTC. Residues: CATSRERQVQETQYF.